Listed below are T cell receptor beta chains from one sample, sequenced in a study of blood T cell repertoires in COVID-19. Sequencing was performed with immunoSEQ multiplex PCR; in TCRdb, only in-frame clones are kept and a portion is missing. The sample includes 25,000 to 30,000 clones, about 83% of them seen just once. The specimen was peripheral blood. The source of these receptors is a human donor in a cohort sampled during active COVID-19. The CDR3 runs from the conserved cysteine through the conserved F or W. Each record gives: J gene, clone size, D gene, V gene, CDR3 protein, CDR3 DNA. A D gene is named only where the DNA matches it firmly. Where a row states a size, it is once, few, many or the class of an expanded clone; other rows omit it.

j_call: TRBJ2-1
clone_size: few
d_call: NA
v_call: TRBV13
cdr3_aa: CASSLRVLVRNNEQFF
cdr3_nt: TGTGCCAGCAGCTTAAGAGTACTAGTGCGCAACAATGAGCAGTTCTTC

j_call: TRBJ2-3
clone_size: NA
d_call: NA
v_call: TRBV6-2/TRBV6-3
cdr3_aa: CASSYSSGSTDTQYF
cdr3_nt: TGTGCCAGCAGTTACTCTTCGGGGAGCACAGATACGCAGTATTTT

j_call: TRBJ2-3
clone_size: NA
d_call: TRBD1
v_call: TRBV7-3
cdr3_aa: CASSSSGQGADTQYF
cdr3_nt: TGTGCCAGCAGCTCCTCGGGACAGGGGGCAGATACGCAGTATTTT

j_call: TRBJ1-4
clone_size: NA
d_call: NA
v_call: TRBV7-2
cdr3_aa: CASSAQIRLDPGEKLFF
cdr3_nt: TGTGCCAGCAGCGCCCAGATCCGGTTGGACCCGGGGGAAAAACTGTTTTTT

j_call: TRBJ2-2
clone_size: once
d_call: NA
v_call: TRBV11-2
cdr3_aa: CASSLDPLPDRKTGELFF
cdr3_nt: TGTGCCAGCAGCTTAGACCCACTACCTGACAGGAAAACCGGGGAGCTGTTTTTT

j_call: TRBJ1-1
clone_size: NA
d_call: NA
v_call: TRBV5-1
cdr3_aa: CASSRNRGEAEAFF
cdr3_nt: TGCGCCAGCAGCCGGAACCGCGGGGAGGCTGAAGCTTTCTTT

j_call: TRBJ2-3
clone_size: NA
d_call: TRBD2
v_call: TRBV7-3
cdr3_aa: CASSRGLAGGTQYF
cdr3_nt: TGTGCCAGCAGCCGAGGACTAGCGGGGGGCACGCAGTATTTT

j_call: TRBJ2-3
clone_size: NA
d_call: NA
v_call: TRBV6-5
cdr3_aa: CASRPSGSGTDTQYF
cdr3_nt: TGTGCCAGCAGACCCAGCGGGTCGGGGACAGATACGCAGTATTTT

j_call: TRBJ2-7
clone_size: NA
d_call: TRBD1
v_call: TRBV25-1
cdr3_aa: CARIPGTGSAEQYF
cdr3_nt: TGTGCCAGGATTCCCGGGACAGGGTCTGCCGAGCAGTACTTC

j_call: TRBJ2-7
clone_size: NA
d_call: NA
v_call: TRBV14
cdr3_aa: CASSPLGGLSYEQYF
cdr3_nt: TGTGCCAGCAGCCCCTTGGGGGGTCTCTCCTACGAGCAGTACTTC

j_call: TRBJ2-1
clone_size: NA
d_call: NA
v_call: TRBV4-3
cdr3_aa: CASSHELEYNEQFF
cdr3_nt: TGCGCCAGCAGCCACGAGTTAGAGTACAATGAGCAGTTCTTC

j_call: TRBJ2-1
clone_size: NA
d_call: TRBD2
v_call: TRBV10-3
cdr3_aa: CAISESGLGGEYNEQFF
cdr3_nt: TGTGCCATCAGTGAGTCGGGCCTCGGGGGGGAATACAATGAGCAGTTCTTC

j_call: TRBJ2-3
clone_size: NA
d_call: NA
v_call: TRBV12-2
cdr3_aa: CASRGDRGYSGRMTDTQYF
cdr3_nt: TGTGCAAGTCGGGGGGACAGGGGGTATAGCGGGAGGATGACAGATACGCAGTATTTT

j_call: TRBJ2-2
clone_size: few
d_call: TRBD2
v_call: TRBV2
cdr3_aa: CASSVRTSGNTGELFF
cdr3_nt: TGTGCCAGCAGTGTTCGAACTAGCGGGAACACCGGGGAGCTGTTTTTT

j_call: TRBJ1-2
clone_size: NA
d_call: NA
v_call: TRBV6-5
cdr3_aa: CASFSGGAVIYGYTF
cdr3_nt: TGTGCCAGCTTTTCTGGAGGGGCAGTTATCTATGGCTACACCTTC

j_call: TRBJ2-7
clone_size: NA
d_call: TRBD1
v_call: TRBV4-3
cdr3_aa: CASSQGQGASYEQYF
cdr3_nt: TGCGCCAGCAGCCAAGGCCAGGGGGCTTCCTACGAGCAGTACTTC

j_call: TRBJ2-7
clone_size: NA
d_call: TRBD1
v_call: TRBV7-4
cdr3_aa: CASSLSGTGSYEQYF
cdr3_nt: TGTGCCAGCAGCTTGTCCGGGACAGGGTCCTACGAGCAGTACTTC

j_call: TRBJ2-1
clone_size: NA
d_call: TRBD1
v_call: TRBV11-2
cdr3_aa: CASSFRGGTGGASNEQFF
cdr3_nt: TGTGCCAGCAGCTTCCGCGGGGGAACAGGGGGCGCATCGAATGAGCAGTTCTTC

j_call: TRBJ2-5
clone_size: NA
d_call: NA
v_call: TRBV5-4
cdr3_aa: CASSPTRARETQYF
cdr3_nt: TGTGCCAGCAGCCCGACCAGGGCTAGAGAGACCCAGTACTTC

j_call: TRBJ2-3
clone_size: NA
d_call: NA
v_call: TRBV5-6
cdr3_aa: CASSLPQGTQYF
cdr3_nt: TGTGCCAGCAGCTTACCTCAGGGTACGCAGTATTTT

j_call: TRBJ2-2
clone_size: NA
d_call: NA
v_call: TRBV5-6
cdr3_aa: CASSLGLNTGELFF
cdr3_nt: TGTGCCAGCAGCTTGGGGCTGAACACCGGGGAGCTGTTTTTT

j_call: TRBJ2-1
clone_size: NA
d_call: TRBD2
v_call: TRBV11-2
cdr3_aa: CASSSNRLAGYNEQFF
cdr3_nt: TGTGCCAGCAGCAGTAACCGGCTAGCGGGGTACAATGAGCAGTTCTTC

j_call: TRBJ1-1
clone_size: few
d_call: NA
v_call: TRBV20-1
cdr3_aa: CSASLGTPTVLMNTEAFF
cdr3_nt: TGCAGTGCTAGTCTGGGGACACCTACTGTCCTCATGAACACTGAAGCTTTCTTT

j_call: TRBJ2-3
clone_size: NA
d_call: NA
v_call: TRBV4-2
cdr3_aa: CASSQEFSGGGQYF
cdr3_nt: TGTGCCAGCAGCCAGGAATTTAGCGGCGGAGGTCAGTATTTT

j_call: TRBJ1-1
clone_size: NA
d_call: TRBD1
v_call: TRBV28
cdr3_aa: CASSRTGGLTEAFF
cdr3_nt: TGTGCCAGCAGTCGGACAGGGGGTTTAACTGAAGCTTTCTTT

j_call: TRBJ1-4
clone_size: once
d_call: NA
v_call: TRBV7-9
cdr3_aa: CASSSWTVSNEKLFF
cdr3_nt: TGTGCCAGCAGCTCTTGGACAGTGAGTAATGAAAAACTGTTTTTT

j_call: TRBJ2-7
clone_size: NA
d_call: NA
v_call: TRBV15
cdr3_aa: CATSRAGQQYF
cdr3_nt: TGTGCCACCAGCAGAGCCGGTCAGCAGTACTTC

j_call: TRBJ2-7
clone_size: NA
d_call: TRBD2
v_call: TRBV11-3
cdr3_aa: CASSLGLAGVSASEQYF
cdr3_nt: TGTGCCAGCAGCTTAGGTCTAGCGGGAGTATCCGCTTCCGAGCAGTACTTC

j_call: TRBJ2-3
clone_size: NA
d_call: TRBD2
v_call: TRBV13
cdr3_aa: CASSSRGLAGWGTDTQYF
cdr3_nt: TGTGCCAGCAGCTCCCGTGGACTAGCGGGGTGGGGGACAGATACGCAGTATTTT

j_call: TRBJ1-1
clone_size: NA
d_call: NA
v_call: TRBV18
cdr3_aa: CASSLFRQDGSTEAFF
cdr3_nt: TGTGCCAGCTCACTCTTCCGACAGGATGGTAGCACTGAAGCTTTCTTT

j_call: TRBJ2-1
clone_size: NA
d_call: NA
v_call: TRBV11-2
cdr3_aa: CASSWISASSYNEQFF
cdr3_nt: TGTGCCAGCAGCTGGATTAGCGCGAGCTCCTACAATGAGCAGTTCTTC

j_call: TRBJ1-4
clone_size: NA
d_call: TRBD1
v_call: TRBV2
cdr3_aa: CASSEGTGIATNEKLFF
cdr3_nt: TGTGCCAGCAGTGAAGGGACAGGGATAGCAACTAATGAAAAACTGTTTTTT

j_call: TRBJ2-7
clone_size: NA
d_call: NA
v_call: TRBV29-1
cdr3_aa: CSVADPGEQYF
cdr3_nt: TGCAGCGTGGCCGATCCCGGGGAGCAGTACTTC

j_call: TRBJ2-2
clone_size: NA
d_call: TRBD2
v_call: TRBV24-1
cdr3_aa: CATSDRGREGFWNTGELFF
cdr3_nt: TGTGCCACCAGTGACCGTGGGAGGGAGGGATTTTGGAACACCGGGGAGCTGTTTTTT

j_call: TRBJ1-2
clone_size: NA
d_call: TRBD1
v_call: TRBV7-3
cdr3_aa: CASSTLPGQGYGYTF
cdr3_nt: TGTGCCAGCAGCACCCTACCGGGACAGGGTTACGGCTACACCTTC

j_call: TRBJ1-2
clone_size: NA
d_call: NA
v_call: TRBV5-1
cdr3_aa: CASSYPLQTGYGYTF
cdr3_nt: TGCGCCAGCAGCTACCCGTTACAAACAGGGTATGGCTACACCTTC

j_call: TRBJ1-2
clone_size: NA
d_call: TRBD1
v_call: TRBV5-1
cdr3_aa: CASSPGQTMGMSYTF
cdr3_nt: TGCGCCAGCAGCCCGGGACAGACCATGGGGATGAGCTACACCTTC

j_call: TRBJ1-1
clone_size: NA
d_call: NA
v_call: TRBV29-1
cdr3_aa: CSVEGRLNTEAFF
cdr3_nt: TGCAGCGTTGAGGGCAGACTAAACACTGAAGCTTTCTTT

j_call: TRBJ2-2
clone_size: few
d_call: TRBD1
v_call: TRBV12-5
cdr3_aa: CASGHHRGTNTGELFF
cdr3_nt: TGTGCTAGTGGTCACCACAGGGGAACGAACACCGGGGAGCTGTTTTTT

j_call: TRBJ1-5
clone_size: NA
d_call: NA
v_call: TRBV2
cdr3_aa: CASGEISTGRQPQHF
cdr3_nt: TGTGCCAGCGGCGAGATATCGACAGGACGACAGCCCCAGCATTTT

j_call: TRBJ2-1
clone_size: NA
d_call: NA
v_call: TRBV5-4
cdr3_aa: CASSSPDGSSYNEQFF
cdr3_nt: TGTGCCAGCAGCTCACCGGACGGGAGCTCCTACAATGAGCAGTTCTTC

j_call: TRBJ1-1
clone_size: NA
d_call: TRBD1
v_call: TRBV29-1
cdr3_aa: CSVEDMQGATEAFF
cdr3_nt: TGCAGCGTTGAAGATATGCAGGGGGCCACTGAAGCTTTCTTT

j_call: TRBJ2-7
clone_size: NA
d_call: TRBD2
v_call: TRBV6-2/TRBV6-3
cdr3_aa: CASSRGLERTYEQYF
cdr3_nt: TGTGCCAGCAGTCGCGGACTAGAAAGGACCTACGAGCAGTACTTC

j_call: TRBJ1-2
clone_size: NA
d_call: TRBD1
v_call: TRBV27
cdr3_aa: CASRQGASGYTF
cdr3_nt: TGTGCCAGCAGACAGGGGGCTTCTGGCTACACCTTC

j_call: TRBJ1-5
clone_size: NA
d_call: TRBD1
v_call: TRBV2
cdr3_aa: CASSGQGEDQPQHF
cdr3_nt: TGTGCCAGCAGTGGACAGGGCGAAGATCAGCCCCAGCATTTT

j_call: TRBJ2-7
clone_size: few
d_call: NA
v_call: TRBV7-9
cdr3_aa: CASRRDARTYEQYF
cdr3_nt: TGTGCCAGCAGGCGGGACGCCAGGACCTACGAGCAGTACTTC

j_call: TRBJ2-3
clone_size: NA
d_call: TRBD2
v_call: TRBV7-2
cdr3_aa: CASSLFSGGATDTQYF
cdr3_nt: TGTGCCAGCAGCCTTTTCTCCGGGGGGGCTACGGATACGCAGTATTTT

j_call: TRBJ2-1
clone_size: NA
d_call: NA
v_call: TRBV6-5
cdr3_aa: CASSLGLLSAEQFF
cdr3_nt: TGTGCCAGCAGTTTGGGGCTCTTAAGCGCAGAGCAGTTCTTC

j_call: TRBJ1-2
clone_size: few
d_call: NA
v_call: TRBV6-2/TRBV6-3
cdr3_aa: CASSYSSQGGYGYTF
cdr3_nt: TGTGCCAGCAGTTACTCGAGCCAGGGAGGTTACGGCTACACCTTC

j_call: TRBJ1-5
clone_size: NA
d_call: NA
v_call: TRBV27
cdr3_aa: CASSLLGGNQPQHF
cdr3_nt: TGTGCCAGCAGTTTGCTTGGGGGGAATCAGCCCCAGCATTTT

j_call: TRBJ1-1
clone_size: NA
d_call: TRBD1
v_call: TRBV3-1/TRBV3-2
cdr3_aa: CASSQVAGGNTEAFF
cdr3_nt: TGTGCCAGCAGCCAAGTGGCAGGGGGGAACACTGAAGCTTTCTTT

j_call: TRBJ2-5
clone_size: once
d_call: TRBD2
v_call: TRBV7-6
cdr3_aa: CASSLGWGGQETQYF
cdr3_nt: TGTGCCAGCAGCTTAGGGTGGGGGGGACAAGAGACCCAGTACTTC

j_call: TRBJ2-1
clone_size: NA
d_call: TRBD2
v_call: TRBV7-3
cdr3_aa: CASSRSTSGEQFF
cdr3_nt: TGTGCCAGCAGCCGATCCACTAGCGGGGAGCAGTTCTTC

j_call: TRBJ1-1
clone_size: NA
d_call: NA
v_call: TRBV10-3
cdr3_aa: CAISGTDRLNTEAFF
cdr3_nt: TGTGCCATCAGTGGGACGGACAGACTGAACACTGAAGCTTTCTTT

j_call: TRBJ2-7
clone_size: few
d_call: NA
v_call: TRBV27
cdr3_aa: CASSILGGGYEQYF
cdr3_nt: TGTGCCAGCAGTATCCTAGGGGGGGGCTACGAGCAGTACTTC